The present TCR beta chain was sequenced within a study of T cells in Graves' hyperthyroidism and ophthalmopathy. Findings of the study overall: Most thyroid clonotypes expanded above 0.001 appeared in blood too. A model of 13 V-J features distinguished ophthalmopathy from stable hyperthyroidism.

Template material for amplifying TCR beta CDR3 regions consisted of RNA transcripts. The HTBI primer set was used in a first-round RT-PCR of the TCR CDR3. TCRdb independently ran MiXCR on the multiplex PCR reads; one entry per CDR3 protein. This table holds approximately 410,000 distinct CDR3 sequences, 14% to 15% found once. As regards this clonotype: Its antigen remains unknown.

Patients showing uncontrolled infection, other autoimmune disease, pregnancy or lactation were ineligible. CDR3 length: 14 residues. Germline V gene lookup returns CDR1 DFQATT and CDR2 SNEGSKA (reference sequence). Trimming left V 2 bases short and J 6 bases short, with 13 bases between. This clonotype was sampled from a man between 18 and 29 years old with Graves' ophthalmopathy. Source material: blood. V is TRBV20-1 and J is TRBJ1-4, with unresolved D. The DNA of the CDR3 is TGCAGTGCTAGATTTCCCAGCGGGGATGAAAAACTGTTTTTT. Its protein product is CSARFPSGDEKLFF.